These 10 T cell receptor beta chains originate from one sample sequenced in a study of shared T cell receptors in the human thymus. TCRdb keeps only in-frame clones here, not all; method: immunoSEQ multiplex PCR. The top ten hold roughly 0.0094% of the sample, which has 630,000 or so clones, about 90% seen once. The same sample was also used in a study of human thymus T cells.

Sequenced material: thymocytes. Source of these receptors: a boy younger than two with a congenital heart defect.

The V gene is TRBV30, the J gene TRBJ2-5; possibly TRBD1 for D (6 bases). Germline CDR1 GTSNPN, CDR2 SVGIG (reference sequence). V gave up 0 bases and J gave up 1 base, with 15 bases separating them. This CDR3 is 16 amino acids long. In nucleotides, the CDR3 is TGTGCCTGGAGTGTCAGGGCCAGGGGCCTCCAAGAGACCCAGTACTTC. Residues: CAWSVRARGLQETQYF.

The chain links TRBV7-3 to TRBJ1-5; 8 bases align to TRBD1. The germline CDR1 and CDR2 sequences are SGHTA and FQGTGA. V was clipped by 6 bases and J by 3 bases; unmatched bases: 10. This CDR3 comprises 16 residues. The CDR3 spells CASRSGSGQVNQPQHF. For the CDR3, the DNA is TGTGCCAGCAGGTCCGGCTCGGGACAGGTCAATCAGCCCCAGCATTTT.

The rearrangement uses TRBV15 and TRBJ2-7, with 16 bases that match TRBD2. The CDR3 spans 16 residues. Germline lookup yields CDR1 LNHNV and CDR2 YYDKDF (reference sequence). V lost 5 bases and J lost 4; bases outside the gene matches: 5. The CDR3 sequence: CATSVGTSGGAYEQYF. The CDR3 nucleotides are TGTGCCACCAGCGTCGGGACTAGCGGGGGGGCTTACGAGCAGTACTTC.

The chain carries TRBV28 and TRBJ2-4; a weak D match, TRBD2 (6 bases). The germline CDR1 and CDR2 sequences are MDHEN and SYDVKM. The CDR3 runs 16 residues. Trimming left V 1 base short and J 1 base short, with 11 bases between. The CDR3 DNA sequence: TGTGCCAGCAGTTTATTTCCGGGGGAGGCCAAAAACATTCAGTACTTC. Translation: CASSLFPGEAKNIQYF. The variable domain in full, with the rest retrieved from reference TRBV28 and TRBJ2-4, is DVKVTQSSRYLVKRTGEKVFLECVQDMDHENMFWYRQDPGLGLRLIYFSYDVKMKEKGDIPEGYSVSREKKERFSLILESASTNQTSMYLCASSLFPGEAKNIQYFGAGTRLSVL.

This sequence joins TRBV2 and TRBJ2-1; D is possibly TRBD2 (5 bases). The CDR3 spans 11 residues. V gave up 6 bases and J gave up 8 bases, with 8 bases separating them. Germline V gives CDR1 SNHLY, CDR2 FYNNEI. The CDR3 spells CASRGAYEQFF. In nucleotides, the CDR3 is TGTGCCAGCAGGGGAGCCTATGAGCAGTTCTTC.

The chain couples TRBV7-2 to TRBJ2-1; 7 bases map to TRBD2. Unmatched junction bases numbered 7, after V lost 5 bases and J lost 9 bases. Germline CDR1 SGHTA, CDR2 FQGNSA. The CDR3 runs to 13 residues. CDR3 amino acids: CASSLRTRTEQFF. CDR3 sequence (DNA): TGTGCCAGCAGCCTTAGGACTAGAACTGAGCAGTTCTTC.

CDR3 DNA: TGCGCCAGCAGCCAACCCCGGGGGGCCGGCTATGAGCAGTTCTTC. This encodes CASSQPRGAGYEQFF. V usage is TRBV4-1 and J usage is TRBJ2-1; tentative D call: TRBD2 (7 bases). With 2 bases removed from V and 8 bases from J, the gap between germline ends came to 16 bases. Germline V CDR1 and CDR2: MGHRA, YSYEKL. CDR3 size: 15 residues.

The chain is built from TRBV7-9 and TRBJ2-2, with D perhaps matching TRBD2 (6 bases). Germline CDR1 reads SEHNR; CDR2 reads FQNEAQ (reference sequence). The V end lost 6 bases, the J end lost 0 bases, and 11 bases lay between the germline ends. The CDR3 has 15 amino acids. In nucleotides, the CDR3 is TGTGCCAGCAGGAACCGGGAGACGAACACCGGGGAGCTGTTTTTT. Amino acid sequence: CASRNRETNTGELFF.

The V and J genes are TRBV28 and TRBJ1-5, with D uncertain. This CDR3 spans 15 amino acids. The germline gives CDR1 MDHEN, CDR2 SYDVKM. Between the trimmed V and J ends, which lost 4 bases and 5 bases, there was a span of 15 bases. In nucleotides, the CDR3 is TGTGCCAGCAGTTATACAGCTTTAAGGTATCAGCCCCAGCATTTT. This sequence encodes CASSYTALRYQPQHF.

The chain combines TRBV4-1 with TRBJ1-1; 8 bases agree with TRBD1. CDR3 length: 16 residues. Trimming at V came to 4 bases and at J to 4 bases, leaving 11 bases not matched to a gene. Per germline, CDR1 MGHRA and CDR2 YSYEKL. CDR3 loop: CASSLLQGGSSTEAFF. CDR3 DNA: TGCGCCAGCAGCCTCCTACAGGGGGGGTCTTCCACTGAAGCTTTCTTT.